This entry is about one T cell receptor (beta chain). Its antigen is not known. Germline loops: CDR1 DFQATT, CDR2 SNEGSKA (reference sequence). There are 17 residues in the CDR3. The V gene end was trimmed by 3 bases and the J gene end by 3 bases; junction bases not matched to a gene: 13. This sample is part of a study of blood T cells in healthy people across ages. Whole-study results and caveats: No one knew whether donors had CMV, which possibly confounded expanded clonotype changes.

Combining a sample-barcoded 5' primer with a J-beta primer mix, a second PCR ran for roughly 7 to 12 cycles. TCRdb fed the 5' RACE reads into MiXCR, producing one record per CDR3 protein. The sample lists almost 550,000 distinct CDR3 sequences, 24% occurring once. A further study also used this sample, focusing on T cells of mothers and their children. That source reports: The overlap seen between related mothers and children slightly exceeded that of unrelated pairs, though not significantly.

The sample comprised blood. This chain links TRBV20-1 with TRBJ2-1; 8 bases agree with TRBD2. The TCR was taken from a boy younger than 18 in good health. In DNA, the CDR3 is TGCAGTGCTAGGTGGCTAGCGGGCGCGGAGAACTACAATGAGCAGTTCTTC. As protein: CSARWLAGAENYNEQFF.